This TCR beta chain comes out of a study of blood T cell repertoires in COVID-19 (dated by TCRdb to 2020 to 2021). About the study as a whole: The collaborator samples originated in the United States, Italy and Spain and spanned the acute and convalescent phases of COVID-19. The prospective study material was composed of cDNA or gDNA derived from T cells, B-cell-depleted T cells, or PBMCs. Deeply sampled blood TCRbeta repertoires from subjects exposed to, actively infected with, or recovered from COVID-19 were included in the dataset. The repertoires were released in a freely available public database meant as a resource for research on the immune response to SARS-CoV-2. Samples were obtained from the ongoing ImmuneRACE study (first 160 participants) and from about 1,300 subjects provided by 6 global collaborators. Sample metadata almost always included a de-identified subject ID, COVID-19 status, age in years and sex. Where HLA class I and class II types were available, the types were taken from metadata supplied by the sample provider, not from assay-based typing.

In the prospective study, participants were about 18 to 95 years old, resided in 20 to 30 geographic areas of the United States, and were enrolled through a virtual design. In the prospective study, participants were assigned to cohorts based on the clinical history participants reported in a screening survey and a study questionnaire. Each participant in the prospective study had whole blood, serum and a nasopharyngeal or oropharyngeal swab collected by mobile phlebotomists. Prospective study participants could optionally give additional blood draws and questionnaires over an approximately two-month period. Before DNA extraction, prospective study blood samples were shipped either frozen or at room temperature. TCRbeta CDR3 regions were amplified from genomic DNA by means of the immunoSEQ Assay, a bias-controlled multiplex PCR. The authors processed their data as follows. Within the assay, amplification of reference gene primers was used to estimate how many nucleated cells each sample contained. To quantify the absolute abundance of each unique TCRbeta CDR3 rearrangement, sequence reads were collapsed and filtered. For each sample, productive Simpson clonality was calculated as the square root of Simpson's diversity index across productive rearrangements. TCRdb carries this immuneACCESS record with in-frame sequences only. Its versions omit some clonotypes, under half of them owing to an unresolved V gene in the studies checked, with the rest unexplained. Clone size and V and J calls were adopted from that table, with D and trimming inferred from the DNA. Present in this sample are about 63,000 clones, approximately 80% of which were seen just once. The top ten constitute around 3.7% of the sample.

V is trimmed back by 0 bases and J by 3 bases, and the junction contains 4 bases that no gene match accounts for. The CDR3 contains 15 residues, cysteine and phenylalanine counted. The read is trimmed to its CDR3 DNA, 45 bases read in frame from base 1. CDR1 SGHTA and CDR2 FQGNSA are derived from the germline V gene. Worth noting for this clone: Its antigen target is currently unknown. One base away there is no much larger clone; base qualities are not given.

Beyond this particular receptor, the publication reports: The amount of clinical and demographic metadata varied by source and participant and was provided uncurated.

The clonotype comes from a woman aged 35 to 49 with acute COVID-19. The sequenced sample was PBMCs or T cells enriched from blood (not recorded which). The rearrangement joined TRBV7-2 to TRBJ2-7; a stretch of 8 junction bases matches TRBD2. The CDR3 protein: CASSLARTSFYEQYF. The nucleotide sequence reads TGTGCCAGCAGCTTAGCAAGGACTAGCTTCTACGAGCAGTACTTC.